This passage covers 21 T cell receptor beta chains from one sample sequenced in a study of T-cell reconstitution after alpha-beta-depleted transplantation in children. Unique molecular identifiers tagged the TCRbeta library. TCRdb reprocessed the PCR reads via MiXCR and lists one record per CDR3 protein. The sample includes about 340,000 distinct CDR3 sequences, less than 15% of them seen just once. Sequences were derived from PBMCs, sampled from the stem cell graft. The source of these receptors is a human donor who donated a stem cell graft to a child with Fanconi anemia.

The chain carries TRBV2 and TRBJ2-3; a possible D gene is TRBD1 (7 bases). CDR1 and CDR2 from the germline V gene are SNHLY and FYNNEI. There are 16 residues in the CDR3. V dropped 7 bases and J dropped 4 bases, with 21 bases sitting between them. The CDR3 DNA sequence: TGTGCCAGCAACGGAAGGGGGCAGGGGAGGTCAGATACGCAGTATTTT. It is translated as CASNGRGQGRSDTQYF.

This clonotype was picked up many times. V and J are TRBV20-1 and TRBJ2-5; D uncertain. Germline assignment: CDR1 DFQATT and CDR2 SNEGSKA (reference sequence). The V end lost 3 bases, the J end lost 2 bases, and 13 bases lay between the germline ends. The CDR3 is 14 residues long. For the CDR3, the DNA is TGCAGTGCTAGTCCCCACAGCCGTCAAGAGACCCAGTACTTC. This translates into CSASPHSRQETQYF.

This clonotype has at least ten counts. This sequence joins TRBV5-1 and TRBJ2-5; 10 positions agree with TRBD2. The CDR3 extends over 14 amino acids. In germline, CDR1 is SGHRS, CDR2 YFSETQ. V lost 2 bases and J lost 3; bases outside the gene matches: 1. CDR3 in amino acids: CASSFTSGEETQYF. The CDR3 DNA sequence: TGCGCCAGCAGCTTCACTAGCGGGGAAGAGACCCAGTACTTC.

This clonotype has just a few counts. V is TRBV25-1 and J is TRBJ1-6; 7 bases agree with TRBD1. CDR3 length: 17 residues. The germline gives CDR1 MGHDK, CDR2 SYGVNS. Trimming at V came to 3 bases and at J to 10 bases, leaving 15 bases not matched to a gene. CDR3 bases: TGTGCCAGCAGTGATTCAGGACAGGCGTCCATTGGGTCACCCCTCCACTTT. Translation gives CASSDSGQASIGSPLHF.

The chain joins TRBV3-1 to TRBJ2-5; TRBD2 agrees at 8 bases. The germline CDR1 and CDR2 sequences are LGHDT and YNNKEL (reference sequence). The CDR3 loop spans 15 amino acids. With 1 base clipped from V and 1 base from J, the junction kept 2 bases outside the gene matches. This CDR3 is CASSQAGGLQETQYF. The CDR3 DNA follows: TGTGCCAGCAGCCAAGCGGGGGGGCTCCAAGAGACCCAGTACTTC.

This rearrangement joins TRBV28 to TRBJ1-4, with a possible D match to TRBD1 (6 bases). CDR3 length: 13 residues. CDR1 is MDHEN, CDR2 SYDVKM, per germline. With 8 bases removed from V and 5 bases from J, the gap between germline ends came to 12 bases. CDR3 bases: TGTGCCAGCGAGGAAGGGGGAAATGAAAAACTGTTTTTT. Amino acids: CASEEGGNEKLFF. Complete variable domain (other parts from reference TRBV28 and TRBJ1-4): DVKVTQSSRYLVKRTGEKVFLECVQDMDHENMFWYRQDPGLGLRLIYFSYDVKMKEKGDIPEGYSVSREKKERFSLILESASTNQTSMYLCASEEGGNEKLFFGSGTQLSVL.

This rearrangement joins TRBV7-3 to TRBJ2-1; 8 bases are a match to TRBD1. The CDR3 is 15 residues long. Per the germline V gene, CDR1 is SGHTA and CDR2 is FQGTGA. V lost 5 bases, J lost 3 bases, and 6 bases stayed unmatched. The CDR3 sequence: CASSARTGNYNEQFF. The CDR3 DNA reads TGTGCCAGCAGCGCGAGGACAGGGAACTACAATGAGCAGTTCTTC.

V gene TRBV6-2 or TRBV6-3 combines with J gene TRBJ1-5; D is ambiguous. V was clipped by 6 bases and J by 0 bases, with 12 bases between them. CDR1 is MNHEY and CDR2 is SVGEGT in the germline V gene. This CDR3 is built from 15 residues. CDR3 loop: CASSLLGNSNQPQHF. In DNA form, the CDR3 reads TGTGCCAGCAGCCTGTTAGGAAATAGCAATCAGCCCCAGCATTTT.

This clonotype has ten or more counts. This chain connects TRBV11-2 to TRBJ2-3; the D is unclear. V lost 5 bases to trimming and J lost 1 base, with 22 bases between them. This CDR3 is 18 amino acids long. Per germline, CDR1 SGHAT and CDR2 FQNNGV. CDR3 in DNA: TGTGCCAGCAGCGTCAGACCCCTCGACTGGGGTCGCACAGATACGCAGTATTTT. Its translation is CASSVRPLDWGRTDTQYF. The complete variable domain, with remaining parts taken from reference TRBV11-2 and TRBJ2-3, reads EAGVAQSPRYKIIEKRQSVAFWCNPISGHATLYWYQQILGQGPKLLIQFQNNGVVDDSQLPKDRFSAERLKGVDSTLKIQPAKLEDSAVYLCASSVRPLDWGRTDTQYFGPGTRLTVL.

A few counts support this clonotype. CDR3 sequence reads: CASSPPGQGGGEQFF. DNA of the CDR3: TGTGCCAGCAGCCCCCCGGGACAGGGAGGGGGTGAGCAGTTCTTC. The chain combines TRBV7-8 with TRBJ2-1; 9 bases map to TRBD1. V gave up 5 bases and J gave up 9 bases; unmatched junction bases: 11. Germline CDR1 and CDR2: SGHVS and FQNEAQ. The CDR3 runs to 15 residues.

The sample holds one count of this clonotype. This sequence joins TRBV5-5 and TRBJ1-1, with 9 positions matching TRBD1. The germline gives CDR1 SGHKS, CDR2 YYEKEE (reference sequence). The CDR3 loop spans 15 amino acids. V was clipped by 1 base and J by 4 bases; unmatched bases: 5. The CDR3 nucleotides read TGTGCCAGCAGCTTGACAGGGGGCGATGGCACTGAAGCTTTCTTT. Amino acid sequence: CASSLTGGDGTEAFF.

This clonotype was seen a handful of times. This CDR3 reads CASSPGKGEANYGYTF. As DNA, the CDR3 is TGTGCCAGCAGCCCCGGGAAGGGCGAGGCTAACTATGGCTACACCTTC. V gene TRBV5-6 combines with J gene TRBJ1-2; D gene uncertain. V gave up 4 bases and J gave up 0 bases, with 16 bases separating them. The CDR3 loop spans 16 amino acids. Germline CDR1 is SGHDT and CDR2 is YYEEEE. Combining the CDR3 with reference TRBV5-6 and TRBJ1-2 gives the whole variable domain DAGVTQSPTHLIKTRGQQVTLRCSPKSGHDTVSWYQQALGQGPQFIFQYYEEEERQRGNFPDRFSGHQFPNYSSELNVNALLLGDSALYLCASSPGKGEANYGYTFGSGTRLTVV.

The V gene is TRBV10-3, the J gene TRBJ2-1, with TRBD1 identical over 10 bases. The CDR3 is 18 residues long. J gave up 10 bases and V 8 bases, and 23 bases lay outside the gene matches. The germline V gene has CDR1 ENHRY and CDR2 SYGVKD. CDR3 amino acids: CAIGEGDRGRGRKVEQFF. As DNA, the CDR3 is TGTGCCATCGGGGAGGGGGACAGGGGACGCGGTAGGAAGGTGGAGCAGTTCTTC.

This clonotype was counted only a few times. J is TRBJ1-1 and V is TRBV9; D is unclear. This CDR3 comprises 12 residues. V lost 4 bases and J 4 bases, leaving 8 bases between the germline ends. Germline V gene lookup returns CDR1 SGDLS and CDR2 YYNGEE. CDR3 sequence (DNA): TGTGCCAGCAGCCCAATAGGCACTGAAGCTTTCTTT. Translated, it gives CASSPIGTEAFF.

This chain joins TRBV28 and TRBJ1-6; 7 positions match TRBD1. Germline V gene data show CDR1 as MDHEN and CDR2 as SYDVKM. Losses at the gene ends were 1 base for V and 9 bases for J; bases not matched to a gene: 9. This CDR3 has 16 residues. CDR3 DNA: TGTGCCAGCAGTTTATTAGGGACAGCCATCCTTTCACCCCTCCACTTT. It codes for CASSLLGTAILSPLHF.

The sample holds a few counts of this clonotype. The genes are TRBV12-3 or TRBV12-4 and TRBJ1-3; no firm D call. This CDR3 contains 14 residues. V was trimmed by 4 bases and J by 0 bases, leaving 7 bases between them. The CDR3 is CASSSRNSGNTIYF. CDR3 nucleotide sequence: TGTGCCAGCAGTTCGAGGAACTCTGGAAACACCATATATTTT.

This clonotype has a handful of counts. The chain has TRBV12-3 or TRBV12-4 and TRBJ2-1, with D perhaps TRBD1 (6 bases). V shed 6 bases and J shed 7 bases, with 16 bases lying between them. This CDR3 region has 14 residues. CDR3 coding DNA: TGTGCCAGCAGCACCCTACAGGGTTCGAATGAGCAGTTCTTC. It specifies CASSTLQGSNEQFF.

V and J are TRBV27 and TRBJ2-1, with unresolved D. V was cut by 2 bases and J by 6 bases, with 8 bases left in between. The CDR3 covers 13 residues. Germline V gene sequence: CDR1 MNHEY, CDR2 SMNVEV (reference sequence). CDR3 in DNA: TGTGCCAGCAGTTTAACCTGGTCCAATGAGCAGTTCTTC. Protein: CASSLTWSNEQFF.

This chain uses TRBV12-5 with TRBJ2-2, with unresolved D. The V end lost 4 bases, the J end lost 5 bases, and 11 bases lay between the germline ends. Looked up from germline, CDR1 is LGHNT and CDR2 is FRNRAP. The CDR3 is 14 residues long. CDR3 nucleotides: TGTGCTAGTGGTTCCCCCGAGGTTACCGGGGAGCTGTTTTTT. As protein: CASGSPEVTGELFF.

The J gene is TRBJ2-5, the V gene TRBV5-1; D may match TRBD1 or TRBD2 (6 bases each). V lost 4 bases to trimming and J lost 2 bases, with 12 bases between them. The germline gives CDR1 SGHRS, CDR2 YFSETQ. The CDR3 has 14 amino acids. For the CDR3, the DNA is TGCGCCAGCAGCCGCCGGGGGCCTCAAGAGACCCAGTACTTC. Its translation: CASSRRGPQETQYF.

CDR3: CASSYGRDGNTIYF. CDR3 nucleotides: TGTGCCAGCAGCTACGGGAGGGATGGAAACACCATATATTTT. V is TRBV5-5 and J is TRBJ1-3; D gene uncertain. The length of the CDR3 is 14 residues. Germline loops: CDR1 SGHKS, CDR2 YYEKEE (reference sequence). Trimming pared 3 bases from V and 3 bases from J, leaving 10 bases between.